This T cell receptor (beta chain) derives from a study of blood T cell repertoires in COVID-19. Only in-frame clones appear in the TCRdb table, and some are missing; sequencing was by immunoSEQ multiplex PCR. The sample lists tens of thousands of clones; about nine tenths were seen once. Trimming took off 5 bases at V and 7 bases at J, with 15 bases between the two ends. The CDR3 is 14 residues long. Germline V CDR1 and CDR2: LNHDA, SQIVND (reference sequence). Material: peripheral blood. The genes are TRBV19 and TRBJ2-1; tentatively, D is TRBD2 (5 bases). The source of this sequence is a human donor in a cohort sampled during active COVID-19. The donor label of this sample is uncertain. CDR3 DNA sequence: TGTGCCAGTAGTTCTCAGGCGGGTCGGAATGAGCAGTTCTTC. Translating gives CASSSQAGRNEQFF.